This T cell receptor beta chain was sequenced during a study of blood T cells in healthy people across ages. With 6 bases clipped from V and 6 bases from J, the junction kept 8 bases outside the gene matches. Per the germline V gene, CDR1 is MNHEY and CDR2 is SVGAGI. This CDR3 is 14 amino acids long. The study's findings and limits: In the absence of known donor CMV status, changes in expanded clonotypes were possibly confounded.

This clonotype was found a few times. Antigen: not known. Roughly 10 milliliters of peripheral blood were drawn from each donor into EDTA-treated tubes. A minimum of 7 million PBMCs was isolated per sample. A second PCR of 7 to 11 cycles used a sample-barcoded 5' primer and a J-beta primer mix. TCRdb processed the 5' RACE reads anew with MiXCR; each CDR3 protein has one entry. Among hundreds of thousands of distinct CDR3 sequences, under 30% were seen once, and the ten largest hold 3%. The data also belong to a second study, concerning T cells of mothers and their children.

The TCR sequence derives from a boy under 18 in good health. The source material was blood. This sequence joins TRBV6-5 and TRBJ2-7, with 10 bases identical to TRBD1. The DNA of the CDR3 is TGTGCCAGCAGCCGCGGGACAGGGGAGTCCGAGCAGTACTTC. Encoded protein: CASSRGTGESEQYF.